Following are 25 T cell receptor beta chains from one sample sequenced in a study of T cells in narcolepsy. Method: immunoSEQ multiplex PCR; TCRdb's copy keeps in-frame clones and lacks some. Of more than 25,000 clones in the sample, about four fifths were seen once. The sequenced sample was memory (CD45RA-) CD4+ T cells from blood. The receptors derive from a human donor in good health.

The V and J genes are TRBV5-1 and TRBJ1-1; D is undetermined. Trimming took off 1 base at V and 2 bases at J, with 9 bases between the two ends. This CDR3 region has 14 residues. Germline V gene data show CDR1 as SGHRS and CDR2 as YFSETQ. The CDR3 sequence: CASSLRGGNTEAFF. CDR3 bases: TGCGCCAGCAGCTTGCGGGGAGGAAACACTGAAGCTTTCTTT.

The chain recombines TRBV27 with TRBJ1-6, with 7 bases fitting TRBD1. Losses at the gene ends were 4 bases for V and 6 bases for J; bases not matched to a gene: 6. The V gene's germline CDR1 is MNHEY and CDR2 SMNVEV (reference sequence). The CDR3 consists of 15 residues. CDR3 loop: CASSSRGLFNSPLHF. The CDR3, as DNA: TGTGCCAGCAGTTCGAGGGGGCTCTTTAATTCACCCCTCCACTTT.

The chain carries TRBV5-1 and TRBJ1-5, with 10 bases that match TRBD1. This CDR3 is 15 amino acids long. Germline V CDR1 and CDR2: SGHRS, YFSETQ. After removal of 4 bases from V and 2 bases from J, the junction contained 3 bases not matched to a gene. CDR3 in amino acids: CASSKGTGGNQPQHF. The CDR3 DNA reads TGCGCCAGCAGCAAGGGGACAGGGGGCAATCAGCCCCAGCATTTT.

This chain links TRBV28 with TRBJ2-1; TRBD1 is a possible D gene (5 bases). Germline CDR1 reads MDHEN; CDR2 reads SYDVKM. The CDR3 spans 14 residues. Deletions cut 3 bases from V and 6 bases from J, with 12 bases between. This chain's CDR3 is CASSFPAGSNEQFF. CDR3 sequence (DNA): TGTGCCAGCAGTTTCCCCGCAGGGTCCAATGAGCAGTTCTTC. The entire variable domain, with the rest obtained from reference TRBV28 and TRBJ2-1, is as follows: DVKVTQSSRYLVKRTGEKVFLECVQDMDHENMFWYRQDPGLGLRLIYFSYDVKMKEKGDIPEGYSVSREKKERFSLILESASTNQTSMYLCASSFPAGSNEQFFGPGTRLTVL.

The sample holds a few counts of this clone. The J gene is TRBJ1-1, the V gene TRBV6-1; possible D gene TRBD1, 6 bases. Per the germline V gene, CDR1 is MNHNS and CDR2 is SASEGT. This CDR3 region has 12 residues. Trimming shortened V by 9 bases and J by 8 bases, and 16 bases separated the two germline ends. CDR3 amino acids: CASRGDIREAFF. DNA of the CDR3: TGTGCCAGTCGTGGGGACATTCGAGAAGCTTTCTTT.

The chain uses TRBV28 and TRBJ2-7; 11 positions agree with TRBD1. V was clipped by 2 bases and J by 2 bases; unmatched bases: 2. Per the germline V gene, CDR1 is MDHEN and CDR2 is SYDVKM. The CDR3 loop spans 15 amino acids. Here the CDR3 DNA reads TGTGCCAGCAGTTTACCGGGACAGGGGGCCTACGAGCAGTACTTC. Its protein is CASSLPGQGAYEQYF.

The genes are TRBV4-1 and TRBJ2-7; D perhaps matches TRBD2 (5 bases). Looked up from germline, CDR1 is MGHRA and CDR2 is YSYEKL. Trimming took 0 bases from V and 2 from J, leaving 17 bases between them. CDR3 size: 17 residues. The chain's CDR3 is CASSQDEGRSLPYEQYF. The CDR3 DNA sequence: TGCGCCAGCAGCCAAGATGAGGGCAGGTCCCTACCCTACGAGCAGTACTTC.

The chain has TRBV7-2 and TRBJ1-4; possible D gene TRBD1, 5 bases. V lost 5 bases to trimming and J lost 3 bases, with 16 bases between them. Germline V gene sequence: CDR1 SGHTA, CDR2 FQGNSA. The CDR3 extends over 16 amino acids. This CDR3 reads CASSPTFVGANEKLFF. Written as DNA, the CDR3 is TGTGCCAGCAGCCCGACCTTTGTAGGGGCTAATGAAAAACTGTTTTTT.

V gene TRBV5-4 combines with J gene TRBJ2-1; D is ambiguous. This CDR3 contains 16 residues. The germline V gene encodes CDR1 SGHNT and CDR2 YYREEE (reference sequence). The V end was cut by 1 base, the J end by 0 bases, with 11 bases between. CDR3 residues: CASSLSSGRSYNEQFF. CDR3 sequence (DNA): TGTGCCAGCAGCTTGTCATCAGGACGCTCCTACAATGAGCAGTTCTTC.

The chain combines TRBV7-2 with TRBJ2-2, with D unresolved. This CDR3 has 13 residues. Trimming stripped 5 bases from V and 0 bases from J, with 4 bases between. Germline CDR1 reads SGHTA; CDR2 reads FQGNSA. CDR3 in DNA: TGTGCCAGCAGCAATTCGAACACCGGGGAGCTGTTTTTT. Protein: CASSNSNTGELFF.

Here the CDR3 DNA reads TGTGCAAGTCGCCATGGGCACGTAACCTACGAGCAGTACTTC. Residues: CASRHGHVTYEQYF. The chain joins TRBV12-2 to TRBJ2-7; TRBD1 reflects the table's D call only, with no check against the DNA. TRBV12-2 is labeled a pseudogene. This CDR3 is 14 amino acids long.

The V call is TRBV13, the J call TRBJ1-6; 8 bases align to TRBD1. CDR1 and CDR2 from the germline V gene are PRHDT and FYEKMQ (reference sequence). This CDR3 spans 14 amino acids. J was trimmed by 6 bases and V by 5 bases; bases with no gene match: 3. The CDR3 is CASSVRGLNSPLHF. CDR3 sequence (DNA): TGTGCCAGCAGCGTCAGGGGGCTTAATTCACCCCTCCACTTT.

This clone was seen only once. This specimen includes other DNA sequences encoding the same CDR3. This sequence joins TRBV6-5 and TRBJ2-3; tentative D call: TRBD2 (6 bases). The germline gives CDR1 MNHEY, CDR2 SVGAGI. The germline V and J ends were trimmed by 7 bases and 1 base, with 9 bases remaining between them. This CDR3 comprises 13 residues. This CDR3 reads CASKSSGTDTQYF. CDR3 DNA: TGTGCCAGCAAATCTAGCGGCACAGATACGCAGTATTTT.

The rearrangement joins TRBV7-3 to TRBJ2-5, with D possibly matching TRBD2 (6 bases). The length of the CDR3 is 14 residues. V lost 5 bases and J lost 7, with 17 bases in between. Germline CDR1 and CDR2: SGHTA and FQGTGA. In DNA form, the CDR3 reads TGTGCCAGCAGCGCGGAGCAGCGGGTCGGGACCCAGTACTTC. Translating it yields CASSAEQRVGTQYF.

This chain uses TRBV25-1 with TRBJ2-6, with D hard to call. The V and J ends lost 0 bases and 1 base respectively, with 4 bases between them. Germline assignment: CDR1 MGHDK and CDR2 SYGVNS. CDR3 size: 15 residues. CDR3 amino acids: CASSEYRSGANVLTF. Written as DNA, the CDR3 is TGTGCCAGCAGTGAATATCGGTCTGGGGCCAACGTCCTGACTTTC.

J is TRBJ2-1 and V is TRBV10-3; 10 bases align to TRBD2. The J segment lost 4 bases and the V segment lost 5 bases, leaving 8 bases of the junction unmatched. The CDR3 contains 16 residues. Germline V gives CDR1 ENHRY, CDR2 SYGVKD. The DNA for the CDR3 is TGTGCCATCAGTTCGGCCACTAGCGGGGTATACAATGAGCAGTTCTTC. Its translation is CAISSATSGVYNEQFF.

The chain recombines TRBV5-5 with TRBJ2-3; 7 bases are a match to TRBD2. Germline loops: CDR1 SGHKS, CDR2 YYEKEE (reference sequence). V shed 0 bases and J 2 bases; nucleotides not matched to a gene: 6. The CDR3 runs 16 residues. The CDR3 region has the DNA TGTGCCAGCAGCTTGGCTGGAGCGGGATTCACAGATACGCAGTATTTT. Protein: CASSLAGAGFTDTQYF.

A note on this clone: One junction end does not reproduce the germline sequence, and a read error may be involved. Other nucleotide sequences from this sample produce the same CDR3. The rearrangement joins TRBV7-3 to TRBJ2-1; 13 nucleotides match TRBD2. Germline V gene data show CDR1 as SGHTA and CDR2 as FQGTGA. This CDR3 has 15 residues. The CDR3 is CASSRTSGRRNEQFF. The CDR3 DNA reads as TGCGCCAGCAGCAGGACTAGCGGGAGAAGGAATGAGCAGTTCTTC.

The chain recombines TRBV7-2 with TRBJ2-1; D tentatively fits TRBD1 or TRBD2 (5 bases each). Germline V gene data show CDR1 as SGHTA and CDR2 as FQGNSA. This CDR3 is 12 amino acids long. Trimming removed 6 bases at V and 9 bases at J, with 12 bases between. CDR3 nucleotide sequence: TGTGCCAGCAGTTCTTTGGGGGTTGAGCAGTTCTTC. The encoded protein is CASSSLGVEQFF.

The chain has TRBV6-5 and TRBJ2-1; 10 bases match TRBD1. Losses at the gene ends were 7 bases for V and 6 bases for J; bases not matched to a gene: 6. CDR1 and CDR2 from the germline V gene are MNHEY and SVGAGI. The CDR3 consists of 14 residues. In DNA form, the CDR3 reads TGTGCCAGCACCCGACAGGGGGCTTTCAATGAGCAGTTCTTC. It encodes CASTRQGAFNEQFF.

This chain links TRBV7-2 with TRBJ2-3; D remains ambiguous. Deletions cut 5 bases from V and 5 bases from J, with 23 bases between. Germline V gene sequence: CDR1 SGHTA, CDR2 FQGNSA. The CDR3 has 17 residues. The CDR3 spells CASSATHTSEIIDTQYF. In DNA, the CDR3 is TGTGCCAGCAGCGCAACTCATACCTCAGAAATTATAGATACGCAGTATTTT. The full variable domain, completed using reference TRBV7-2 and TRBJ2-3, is GAGVSQSPSNKVTEKGKDVELRCDPISGHTALYWYRQSLGQGLEFLIYFQGNSAPDKSGLPSDRFSAERTGGSVSTLTIQRTQQEDSAVYLCASSATHTSEIIDTQYFGPGTRLTVL.

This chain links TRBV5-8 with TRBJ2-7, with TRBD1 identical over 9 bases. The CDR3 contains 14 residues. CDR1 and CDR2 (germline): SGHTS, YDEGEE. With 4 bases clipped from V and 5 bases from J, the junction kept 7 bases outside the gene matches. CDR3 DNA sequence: TGTGCCAGCAGCCTCACAGGGGGCGGGGACGAGCAGTACTTC. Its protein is CASSLTGGGDEQYF.

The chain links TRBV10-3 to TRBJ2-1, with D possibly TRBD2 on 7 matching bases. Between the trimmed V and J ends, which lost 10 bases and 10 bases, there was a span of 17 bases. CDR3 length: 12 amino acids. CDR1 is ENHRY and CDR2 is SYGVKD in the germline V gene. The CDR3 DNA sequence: TGTGCCACCGGGGGGCTGGCAGGGGAGCAGTTCTTC. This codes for CATGGLAGEQFF.

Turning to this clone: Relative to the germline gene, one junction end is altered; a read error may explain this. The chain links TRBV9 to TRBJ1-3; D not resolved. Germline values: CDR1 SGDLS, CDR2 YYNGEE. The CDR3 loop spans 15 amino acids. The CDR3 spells CASSVAAVSGNAIYF. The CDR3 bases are TGTGCCAGCAGCGTAGCCGCAGTCTCTGGAAACGCCATATATTTT.

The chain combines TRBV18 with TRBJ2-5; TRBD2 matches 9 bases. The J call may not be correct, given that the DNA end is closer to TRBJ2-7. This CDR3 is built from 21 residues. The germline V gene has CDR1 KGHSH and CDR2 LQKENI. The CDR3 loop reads CASSPPGYTSGFSSQSYEQYF. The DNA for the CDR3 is TGTGCCAGCTCACCACCCGGGTACACTAGCGGGTTCTCCTCCCAGTCCTACGAGCAGTACTTC.